These T cell receptor beta chains were read from a single sample in a study of graft-versus-host responses after intestinal transplantation. Antigen specificity for these receptors is unknown. Profiled with immunoSEQ multiplex PCR; TCRdb holds only in-frame clones, not every one. The sample records some 110,000 clones, approximately 93% being singletons. Sequences were derived from unstimulated CD8+ T cells sorted from spleen or lymph node cells, sampled before transplant. Receptors were obtained from a human donor who was the organ donor for an intestinal transplant. Each CDR3 is given with its conserved first and last residue. A D gene is named only where the DNA matches it firmly. Clone size is not always given. Where it is, it says once, few, many or a class for expanded clones.

TRBV9	.	TRBJ2-1	.	CASSKAELTLYNEQFF	TGTGCCAGCAGCAAAGCGGAACTTACCCTGTACAATGAGCAGTTCTTC
TRBV2	few	TRBJ2-7	.	CASTGDYEQYF	TGTGCCAGCACGGGTGACTACGAGCAGTACTTC
TRBV7-3	.	TRBJ1-1	TRBD1	CASSPQAGGNEAFF	TGTGCCAGCAGCCCCCAAGCAGGGGGGAACGAAGCTTTCTTT
TRBV28	.	TRBJ2-7	TRBD2	CASSSGLADEQYF	TGTGCCAGCAGTTCGGGACTAGCGGACGAGCAGTACTTC
TRBV14	.	TRBJ1-4	TRBD1	CASSQGRTGLTNEKLFF	TGTGCCAGCAGCCAAGGAAGGACAGGGTTAACTAATGAAAAACTGTTTTTT
TRBV4-2	.	TRBJ1-4	.	CASSQVRGGNEKLFF	TGTGCCAGCAGCCAAGTGAGGGGGGGGAATGAAAAACTGTTTTTT
TRBV7-3	.	TRBJ2-3	.	CASSLTGAPDTQYF	TGTGCCAGCAGCTTAACTGGCGCTCCAGATACGCAGTATTTT
TRBV29-1	.	TRBJ2-3	.	CSVDWFRQDEQYTQYF	TGCAGCGTTGACTGGTTCCGGCAGGACGAGCAATATACGCAGTATTTT
TRBV28	.	TRBJ1-3	.	CASTPPQGSGNTIYF	TGTGCCAGCACCCCCCCCCAGGGCTCTGGAAACACCATATATTTT
TRBV9	.	TRBJ2-7	.	CASSPTGLTYEQYF	TGTGCCAGCAGCCCAACTGGGCTCACCTACGAGCAGTACTTC
TRBV6-1	.	TRBJ2-7	TRBD2	CASSEDGDYIFSYEQYF	TGTGCCAGCAGTGAGGACGGGGACTACATATTCTCCTACGAGCAGTACTTC
TRBV10-2	.	TRBJ1-1	.	CASSEWGRENTEAFF	TGCGCCAGCAGTGAGTGGGGGCGCGAGAACACTGAAGCTTTCTTT
TRBV13	.	TRBJ1-2	.	CASSLSYNYGYTF	TGTGCCAGCAGCCTGTCTTATAACTATGGCTACACCTTC
TRBV10-3	.	TRBJ2-5	.	CAISRTFQETQYF	TGTGCCATCAGCCGGACTTTCCAAGAGACCCAGTACTTC
TRBV11-1	.	TRBJ2-3	.	CASSFSGGMLSTDTQYF	TGTGCCAGCAGCTTTTCGGGGGGCATGTTGAGCACAGATACGCAGTATTTT
TRBV28	.	TRBJ2-7	.	CASSLPDVSSYEQYF	TGTGCCAGCAGTTTGCCGGACGTAAGCTCCTACGAGCAGTACTTC
TRBV13	.	TRBJ2-3	TRBD2	CASSRGLAEVDTQYF	TGTGCCAGCAGTCGTGGACTAGCGGAAGTAGATACGCAGTATTTT
TRBV4-1	.	TRBJ2-3	.	CASSQVIWRVSTDTQYF	TGCGCCAGCAGCCAAGTCATCTGGCGGGTTAGCACAGATACGCAGTATTTT
TRBV29-1	.	TRBJ1-2	TRBD1	CSVENRGAKYGYTF	TGCAGCGTTGAAAACAGGGGTGCTAAGTATGGCTACACCTTC
TRBV7-8	.	TRBJ2-6	.	CASSLGVGLSGANVLTF	TGTGCCAGCAGCTTAGGGGTAGGGCTCTCTGGGGCCAACGTCCTGACTTTC
TRBV20-1	.	TRBJ1-2	.	CSALTENGYTF	TGCAGTGCACTGACGGAGAATGGCTACACCTTC
TRBV7-9	.	TRBJ2-7	.	CASSLGSDYEQYF	TGTGCCAGCAGCTTAGGATCTGACTACGAGCAGTACTTC
TRBV7-2	.	TRBJ2-1	.	CASSLGSSGHLSEQFF	TGTGCCAGCAGCTTAGGATCGAGCGGACATTTATCTGAGCAGTTCTTC
TRBV4-2	.	TRBJ2-7	TRBD2	CASSRELAGGSYEQYF	TGTGCCAGCAGCCGGGAACTAGCGGGAGGATCCTACGAGCAGTACTTC
TRBV30	.	TRBJ2-7	.	CAWSSGMGVYEQYF	TGTGCCTGGAGTTCAGGGATGGGAGTCTACGAGCAGTACTTC
TRBV9	.	TRBJ1-1	TRBD1	CASSVDGGTGNTEAFF	TGTGCCAGCAGCGTAGATGGGGGGACAGGGAACACTGAAGCTTTCTTT
TRBV19	once	TRBJ1-1	.	CASSIDKNTEAFF	TGTGCCAGTAGTATCGACAAGAACACTGAAGCTTTCTTT
TRBV2	.	TRBJ2-2	TRBD2	CASSELRSGSDTGELFF	TGTGCCAGCAGCGAGCTGAGAAGCGGGAGTGACACCGGGGAGCTGTTTTTT
TRBV10-3	.	TRBJ2-7	.	CAISELGGGDYEQYF	TGTGCCATCAGCGAATTAGGGGGAGGGGACTACGAGCAGTACTTC
TRBV7-6	.	TRBJ2-7	TRBD2	CASSLRGLAGGYEQYF	TGTGCCAGCAGCTTAAGGGGACTAGCGGGAGGATACGAGCAGTACTTC
TRBV11-2	.	TRBJ2-2	.	CASSLVGTRPTGELFF	TGTGCCAGCAGCTTAGTTGGGACTCGGCCCACCGGGGAGCTGTTTTTT
TRBV10-3	.	TRBJ2-7	.	CAISESSHEQYF	TGTGCCATCAGTGAGTCGTCACACGAGCAGTACTTC
TRBV28	.	TRBJ2-7	.	CASSFTGRRYEQYF	TGTGCCAGCAGTTTTACGGGCAGGAGATACGAGCAGTACTTC
TRBV16	.	TRBJ2-1	TRBD2	CASSHLAGPSYNEQFF	TGTGCCAGCAGCCACCTAGCGGGCCCTTCCTACAATGAGCAGTTCTTC
TRBV11-2	once	TRBJ2-7	.	CASSPPHRTTYEQYF	TGTGCCAGCAGCCCCCCGCACAGAACTACCTACGAGCAGTACTTC
TRBV27	.	TRBJ2-7	TRBD2	CASSFGTSYEQYF	TGTGCCAGCAGTTTTGGGACTAGCTACGAGCAGTACTTC
TRBV9	.	TRBJ2-3	.	CASSVVVSPTDTQYF	TGTGCCAGCAGCGTAGTCGTCTCCCCCACAGATACGCAGTATTTT
TRBV5-4	.	TRBJ2-1	.	CASSLAGPGDNEQFF	TGTGCCAGCAGCTTGGCTGGACCTGGGGACAATGAGCAGTTCTTC
TRBV27	.	TRBJ2-7	TRBD1	CASSLRDRAYEQYF	TGTGCCAGCAGTTTACGCGACAGGGCCTACGAGCAGTACTTC
TRBV5-6	.	TRBJ2-7	TRBD1	CASSWDRSIYEQYF	TGTGCCAGCAGCTGGGACAGATCAATCTACGAGCAGTACTTC
TRBV28	once	TRBJ2-5	TRBD2	CASSLGLAGQEGETQYF	TGTGCCAGCAGTTTGGGACTAGCGGGACAAGAGGGAGAGACCCAGTACTTC
TRBV9	once	TRBJ2-5	.	CASSVDGGGPQETQYF	TGTGCCAGCAGCGTAGATGGGGGAGGACCCCAAGAGACCCAGTACTTC
TRBV29-1	.	TRBJ2-2	.	CSVEDRRRMPFNTGELFF	TGCAGCGTTGAAGATCGCCGGCGGATGCCTTTTAACACCGGGGAGCTGTTTTTT
TRBV7-9	.	TRBJ1-6	TRBD1	CASSFGSNRGTYNSPLHF	TGTGCCAGCAGCTTCGGATCGAACAGGGGAACCTATAATTCACCCCTCCACTTT
TRBV19	.	TRBJ1-4	.	CASSSEFATNEKLFF	TGTGCCAGTAGTTCGGAGTTCGCAACTAATGAAAAACTGTTTTTT
TRBV6-5	.	TRBJ1-2	.	CASSSTVLYGYTF	TGTGCCAGCAGCTCGACAGTCCTCTATGGCTACACCTTC
TRBV6-5	once	TRBJ1-4	.	CASSTKRGEKLFF	TGTGCCAGCAGTACTAAACGGGGGGAAAAACTGTTTTTT